What follows describes a single T cell receptor (beta chain). Its target is not known. In the PCR, 60 Vbeta and 13 Jbeta primers were used. Some clones are missing from TCRdb's copy, which holds only in-frame ones; the method was immunoSEQ multiplex PCR. This sample carries some 270,000 clones, about four fifths of them seen once, and the ten largest clones take about 0.28%. These data come from a study of cytomegalovirus exposure and HLA in healthy donors. At the level of the study: Clustering assigned about 80% of the roughly 400 genotyped donors to the Caucasian-associated ancestry cluster. Whole-study findings and limits: Researchers reported in a later analysis that common viral pathogens appeared linked to several top clusters. Cytomegalovirus-associated TCR beta chains were listed, numbering 164.

The CDR3 consists of 11 residues. With 6 bases removed from V and 5 bases from J, the gap between germline ends came to 8 bases. Germline-derived CDR1 and CDR2 are DFQATT and SNEGSKA (reference sequence). The TCR originated in a girl aged 2-10 years in good health and CMV-seronegative. The chain has TRBV20-1 and TRBJ2-1; D might be TRBD1 (5 bases). Sequenced sample: PBMCs. CDR3 in amino acids: CSANRNNEQFF. Written as DNA, the CDR3 is TGCAGTGCGAACAGGAACAATGAGCAGTTCTTC.